This TCR beta chain was recorded in a study of blood T cell repertoires in COVID-19. Overall study: COVID-19 samples collected from the United States, Italy and Spain covered acute and convalescent phases.

Which cohort a participant joined came from the clinical history participants gave. Cohort 3 donors were reported recovered after two negative PCRs, clearance, or symptom resolution. Authors' processing steps: The assay estimated nucleated cells by amplifying reference gene primers. Some clones are missing from TCRdb's copy, which holds only in-frame ones; the method was immunoSEQ multiplex PCR. V, J and clone size are taken as reported in that table, and D and trimming were inferred from the DNA itself. There are about 190,000 clones in the sample; approximately 84% occur only once, and 3.2% lies in the top ten. The V gene's germline CDR1 is SGHTA and CDR2 FQGTGA. Trimming removed 5 bases from V and 5 bases from J, with 27 bases in between. The CDR3 is 18 amino acids.

Sequencing was performed on PBMCs or T cells enriched from blood (not recorded which). This TCR derives from a woman in her 30s who had recovered from COVID-19. The chain has TRBV7-3 and TRBJ2-5, with D possibly matching TRBD2 (6 bases). In DNA form, the CDR3 reads TGTGCCAGCAGCCCCGAGGGAGGAGCGGTCCAAGACTGGGAGACCCAGTACTTC. Translation: CASSPEGGAVQDWETQYF.